The sample holds many counts of the clone carrying this T cell receptor (beta chain). CDR3 size: 13 residues. Germline V gene data show CDR1 as MNHEY and CDR2 as SVGAGI. V dropped 5 bases and J dropped 9 bases, with 14 bases sitting between them. The data stem from a study of molecular identifiers for immune sequencing clone quantification. One entry per CDR3 protein, called by TCRdb with MiXCR from the PCR reads. This sample has 70,000 to 90,000 distinct CDR3 sequences; roughly 21% occur once, and the top ten carry roughly 1%. The chain has TRBV6-5 and TRBJ1-5, with D possibly TRBD1 on 5 matching bases. Specimen: naive CD8+ T cells from blood, with Jurkat cell RNA spiked in. As for subset: FACS-sorted CD8+CD4-CCR7+CD45RA+ naive T cells. The receptor was derived from a human donor in good health. Some libraries in this study had Jurkat cell RNA spiked in. The DNA of the CDR3 is TGTGCCAGCAGTCCGACAGAGGAAGTGCCCCAGCATTTT. Encoded protein: CASSPTEEVPQHF.